Described below is a single T cell receptor (beta chain) sequence and its context. Its antigen is currently unknown. A much larger clone sits a single nucleotide away, making a read error possible. This sample was included in a study of blood T cells in healthy people across ages. Study outcomes and limitations: Observed TCR beta diversity showed a strong correlation with the percentage of naive T cells as measured by flow cytometry.

PCR was performed a second time for about 7 to 12 cycles using a sample-barcoded 5' primer and a J-beta primer mix. TCRdb redid the calling of the 5' RACE reads with MiXCR, one entry per CDR3 protein. Of around 500,000 distinct CDR3 sequences in the sample, around 48% are singletons; the top ten hold just under 25%. With 2 bases removed from V and 2 bases from J, the gap between germline ends came to 9 bases. The germline V gene has CDR1 MNHEY and CDR2 SVGAGI. There are 15 residues in the CDR3. Specimen: blood. This receptor was obtained from a man older than 75 in good health. This rearrangement joins TRBV6-5 to TRBJ2-2; D gene uncertain. Written as DNA, the CDR3 is TGTGCCAGCAGTTACCCGAGCAGAAACACCGGGGAGCTGTTTTTT. Translation gives CASSYPSRNTGELFF.